The clone carrying this T cell receptor beta chain was detected a few times. This sample is part of a study of TIL therapy for anti-PD-1-resistant metastatic lung cancer. Looking at the study overall: Tumor harvest preceded PD-1/PD-L1 blockade, followed by nivolumab treatment. Most patients had lung adenocarcinoma. By whole-exome sequencing, median non-synonymous tumor mutation burden was approximately 1.6 mutations per megabase.

This was the immunoSEQ v3 assay. TCRdb's copy holds only in-frame clones and misses some; the assay was immunoSEQ multiplex PCR. Here the sample spans 40,000 to 60,000 clones, approximately 79% being singletons. From germline, CDR1 is GTSNPN and CDR2 SVGIG (reference sequence). V shed 3 bases and J shed 5 bases, with 11 bases lying between them. CDR3 length equals 12 residues. Time point of the sample: pre-treatment sample, taken before nivolumab and TIL therapy. Patients were adults with stage 4 NSCLC. This sample comprised blood, obtained at baseline. The receptor was derived from a woman between 30 and 79 years old with non-small cell lung cancer. The rearrangement uses TRBV30 and TRBJ2-7; D is ambiguous. In DNA, the CDR3 is TGTGCCTGGAGACCACCACCTGACGAGCAGTACTTC. Translation: CAWRPPPDEQYF.